This T cell receptor (beta chain) was found in a study of blood T cells in healthy people across ages. Study background: Template switching captured about one barcoded beta molecule per two T cells. Study-wide results and limits: TCR beta diversity, measured per million T cells, fell in a roughly linear way with age.

For every donor, a draw yielded around 9.4 milliliters of peripheral blood. This clonotype turned up a few times. Its target is not known. Using a J-beta primer mix together with a sample-barcoded 5' primer, a second PCR was run for roughly 7 to 12 cycles. CDR3-containing paired-end reads numbered at least 2.5 million in each sample. TCRdb recomputed calls from the 5' RACE reads with MiXCR, one row per CDR3 protein. The sample lists some 670,000 distinct CDR3 sequences; roughly half were seen once. This CDR3 is built from 12 residues. The germline V and J ends were trimmed by 10 bases and 7 bases, with 14 bases remaining between them. From germline, CDR1 is MDHEN and CDR2 SYDVKM.

This chain joins TRBV28 and TRBJ1-5; no reliable D call. The source material was blood. The source of this sequence is a woman aged 80 or over in good health. The CDR3 region is CATRDGMQPQHF. In DNA, the CDR3 is TGTGCCACCCGAGACGGGATGCAGCCCCAGCATTTT.